This T cell receptor (beta chain) was profiled in a study of identical twins. Study-level findings and limits: Less excess twin sharing appeared in beta out-of-frame sequences. Insertions were reduced in abundant cord blood beta clonotypes but not in memory repertoires. The authors drew conclusions from cross-sectional statistical analysis rather than following the same donors.

A single record per CDR3 protein comes from TCRdb applying MiXCR to the 5' RACE reads. In the table there are around 490,000 distinct CDR3 sequences, 20% to 25% of which are singletons. Details on this clonotype: As yet, its antigen is unknown.

These data also featured in a second study, about yellow fever vaccine responses in identical twins.

Sequencing was done on a sample of CD4+ T cells sorted from blood. The source is a young woman in good health.

CDR3 in amino acids: CASSLGASGSSGDTQYF. The DNA of the CDR3 is TGCGCCAGCAGCTTGGGAGCTAGCGGGAGTTCGGGAGATACGCAGTATTTT. The rearrangement joins TRBV5-1 to TRBJ2-3, with 10 bases identical to TRBD2. The CDR3 runs 17 residues. The V gene's germline CDR1 is SGHRS and CDR2 YFSETQ. Trimming cost V 0 bases and J 5 bases; bases outside gene matches: 9. Variable domain in full (rest from reference TRBV5-1 and TRBJ2-3): KAGVTQTPRYLIKTRGQQVTLSCSPISGHRSVSWYQQTPGQGLQFLFEYFSETQRNKGNFPGRFSGRQFSNSRSEMNVSTLELGDSALYLCASSLGASGSSGDTQYFGPGTRLTVL.